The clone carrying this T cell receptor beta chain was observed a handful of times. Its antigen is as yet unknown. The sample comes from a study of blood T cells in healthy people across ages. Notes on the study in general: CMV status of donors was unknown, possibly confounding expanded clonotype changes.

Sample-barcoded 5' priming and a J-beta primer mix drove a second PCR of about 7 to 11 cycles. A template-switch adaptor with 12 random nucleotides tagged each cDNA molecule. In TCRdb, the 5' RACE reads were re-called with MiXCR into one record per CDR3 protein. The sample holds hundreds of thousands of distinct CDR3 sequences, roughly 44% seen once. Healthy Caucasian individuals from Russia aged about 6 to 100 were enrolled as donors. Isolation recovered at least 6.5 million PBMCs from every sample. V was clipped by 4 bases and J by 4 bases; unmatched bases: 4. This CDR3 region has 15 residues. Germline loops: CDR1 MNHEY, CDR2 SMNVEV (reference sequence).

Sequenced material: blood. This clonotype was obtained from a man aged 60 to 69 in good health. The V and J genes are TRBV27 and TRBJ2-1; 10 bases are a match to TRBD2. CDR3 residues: CASSWGAGGYNEQFF. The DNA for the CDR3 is TGTGCCAGCAGTTGGGGAGCGGGGGGGTACAATGAGCAGTTCTTC.